A selection of T cell receptor beta chains follows, all from one sample in a study of PD-1 blockade in classical Hodgkin lymphoma. Data came from immunoSEQ multiplex PCR; TCRdb stores just in-frame clones and leaves some out. Of tens of thousands of clones listed, over 70% are singletons. The input for sequencing was peripheral blood mononuclear cells (PBMCs), taken before the fourth cycle of nivolumab. The source of these receptors is a human donor with classical Hodgkin lymphoma. Both conserved end residues are trimmed from each CDR3. The order of the fields is V gene, CDR3 protein.

v_gene: TRBV5-4; CDR3aa: ASSLDPNPYEQY
v_gene: TRBV5-4; CDR3aa: ASSEGQSSYNSPLH
v_gene: TRBV5-1; CDR3aa: ASRREVTSQETQY
v_gene: TRBV5-1; CDR3aa: ASSAGSNEKLF
v_gene: TRBV5-1; CDR3aa: ASSWDRHGYT
v_gene: TRBV19; CDR3aa: ASSNARASYNEQF
v_gene: TRBV5-1; CDR3aa: ASSSDGRTGELF
v_gene: TRBV7-9; CDR3aa: ASGPHYGYT
v_gene: TRBV5-6; CDR3aa: ASSFRATGASYEQY
v_gene: TRBV5-1; CDR3aa: ASRRGQGSGYT
v_gene: TRBV7-3; CDR3aa: ASSSGTGPYEQY
v_gene: TRBV29-1; CDR3aa: SVLRRDILRGYT
v_gene: TRBV29-1; CDR3aa: SVVVQGYTGELF
v_gene: TRBV19; CDR3aa: ASSIGQNNEQF
v_gene: TRBV7-2; CDR3aa: ASSSREPGTPARKETQY
v_gene: TRBV5-1; CDR3aa: ASSFRQGQETQY
v_gene: TRBV14; CDR3aa: ASSRSLAGLHGQY
v_gene: TRBV7-2; CDR3aa: ASSLPGVAAQETQY
v_gene: TRBV5-4; CDR3aa: ASSLGGVQETQY
v_gene: TRBV2; CDR3aa: ASSEREGQPQH
v_gene: TRBV28; CDR3aa: ASSPLGTGTSDTQY
v_gene: TRBV11-2; CDR3aa: ASSFSGGTDTQY
v_gene: TRBV21-1; CDR3aa: ASSGRTYENHGTTQETQY
v_gene: TRBV28; CDR3aa: ASAPGGGGALETQY
v_gene: TRBV7-9; CDR3aa: ASSSDRGNNYGYT
v_gene: TRBV30; CDR3aa: AWTLGTREAF
v_gene: TRBV6-6; CDR3aa: ASSTGTYYEQY
v_gene: TRBV27; CDR3aa: ASSRAQAGTGELF
v_gene: TRBV27; CDR3aa: ASSRGISYEQY
v_gene: TRBV19; CDR3aa: ASKGPGGDTQY
v_gene: TRBV11-3; CDR3aa: ASSSLTGGHGYT
v_gene: TRBV5-4; CDR3aa: ASSSGLAGEQETQY
v_gene: TRBV19; CDR3aa: ASSSRDRGSGELF
v_gene: TRBV7-9; CDR3aa: ASSLVGAPGTQY
v_gene: TRBV2; CDR3aa: ASRRLAGGETQY
v_gene: TRBV7-9; CDR3aa: ASSPGHRATNEKLF